Presented here are 16 T cell receptor beta chains from one specimen sequenced in a study of blood T cell repertoires in COVID-19. The protocol was immunoSEQ multiplex PCR, while the TCRdb copy is restricted to in-frame clones and leaves out a portion. The table lists around 41,000 clones, 90% to 95% of them singletons, with approximately 14% in the top ten. Sequenced sample: peripheral blood. The source is a woman aged 25 to 39 in a cohort sampled during active COVID-19.

The chain is built from TRBV2 and TRBJ2-1, with D tentatively TRBD1 (5 bases). The CDR3 loop spans 13 amino acids. V was trimmed by 2 bases and J by 7 bases, leaving 9 bases between them. Germline V gene data show CDR1 as SNHLY and CDR2 as FYNNEI. The CDR3 region has the DNA TGTGCCAGCAGTGAAAGACCAGGGAATGAGCAGTTCTTC. It encodes CASSERPGNEQFF.

The chain employs TRBV12-3 or TRBV12-4 and TRBJ2-7, with D uncertain. Trimming took off 3 bases at V and 6 bases at J, with 12 bases between the two ends. The CDR3 consists of 13 residues. The CDR3 DNA reads as TGTGCCAGCAGTTTGGGTCAGAGGAGCGAGCAGTACTTC. It specifies CASSLGQRSEQYF.

V and J are TRBV3-1 (or the pseudogene TRBV3-2) and TRBJ1-6, with 8 bases identical to TRBD1. Germline-derived CDR1 and CDR2 are LGHDT and YNNKEL (reference sequence). The V gene end was trimmed by 0 bases and the J gene end by 6 bases; junction bases not matched to a gene: 1. The length of the CDR3 is 15 residues. DNA of the CDR3: TGTGCCAGCAGCCAAGAAACAGGGGGTAATTCACCCCTCCACTTT. Translated, it gives CASSQETGGNSPLHF.

This chain joins TRBV3-1 (or the pseudogene TRBV3-2) and TRBJ2-7; possibly TRBD1 for D (8 bases). The germline V and J ends were trimmed by 6 bases and 3 bases, with 15 bases remaining between them. CDR1 and CDR2 (germline): LGHDT, YNNKEL (reference sequence). There are 14 residues in the CDR3. CDR3 DNA: TGTGCCAGCAGTTTACAGGGGGGGAACTACGAGCAGTACTTC. Amino acid sequence: CASSLQGGNYEQYF.

This chain joins TRBV7-9 and TRBJ2-1, with 13 bases lining up with TRBD2. The CDR3 extends over 16 amino acids. CDR1 is SEHNR and CDR2 is FQNEAQ in the germline V gene (reference sequence). V dropped 4 bases and J dropped 7; count of bases not matched to a gene: 7. CDR3 residues: CASSSSTSGRRNEQFF. The CDR3 region has the DNA TGTGCCAGCAGCTCTTCGACTAGCGGGAGGAGAAATGAGCAGTTCTTC.

The chain links TRBV9 to TRBJ1-1; perhaps TRBD1 as D (5 bases). CDR3 length: 13 residues. V was pared by 2 bases and J by 5 bases, with 10 bases between. Germline V gene data show CDR1 as SGDLS and CDR2 as YYNGEE. In nucleotides, the CDR3 is TGTGCCAGCAGCGTGGGGGGTAGGACTGAAGCTTTCTTT. The encoded protein is CASSVGGRTEAFF.

CDR3 amino acids: CASSAAGELFF. The CDR3 coding sequence is TGTGCCAGCAGCGCGGCAGGGGAGCTGTTTTTT. The chain combines TRBV5-5 with TRBJ2-2; D not resolved. CDR1 SGHKS and CDR2 YYEKEE come from the germline V gene (reference sequence). Trimming took 4 bases from V and 8 from J, leaving 6 bases between them. This CDR3 region has 11 residues.

The chain recombines TRBV11-2 with TRBJ2-5; TRBD2 matches 8 bases. V was clipped by 6 bases and J by 5 bases; unmatched bases: 14. The CDR3 loop spans 16 amino acids. In germline, CDR1 is SGHAT, CDR2 FQNNGV. The CDR3 nucleotides read TGTGCCAGCAGGAGAATGGGGGCGGGAGGTGGTGAGACCCAGTACTTC. Amino acids: CASRRMGAGGGETQYF.

The V and J genes are TRBV6-1 and TRBJ2-3; 10 nucleotides agree with TRBD2. The CDR3 contains 18 residues. Trimming took 3 bases from V and 1 from J; bases not matched to a gene: 10. Looked up from germline, CDR1 is MNHNS and CDR2 is SASEGT. The CDR3 sequence is CASSDAVAGGAGTDTQYF. The CDR3 DNA reads as TGTGCCAGCAGTGACGCCGTAGCGGGAGGCGCGGGCACAGATACGCAGTATTTT.

V gene TRBV29-1 combines with J gene TRBJ2-1, with D possibly being TRBD2 (5 bases). Germline assignment: CDR1 SQVTM and CDR2 ANQGSEA. V shed 5 bases and J shed 3 bases, with 11 bases lying between them. This CDR3 has 13 amino acids. CDR3 DNA sequence: TGCAGCGTTTCTCCAGACTACTACAATGAGCAGTTCTTC. Translating it yields CSVSPDYYNEQFF.

The gene calls are TRBV7-3 and TRBJ2-6; D may be TRBD2 (5 bases). Germline assignment: CDR1 SGHTA and CDR2 FQGTGA. This CDR3 contains 18 residues. V lost 3 bases to trimming and J lost 0 bases, with 15 bases between them. The CDR3 DNA reads TGTGCCAGCAGCTTGATAGAGGGCGGCGTCTCTGGGGCCAACGTCCTGACTTTC. The encoded protein is CASSLIEGGVSGANVLTF. Together with reference TRBV7-3 and TRBJ2-6, the CDR3 gives the full variable domain: GAGVSQTPSNKVTEKGKYVELRCDPISGHTALYWYRQSLGQGPEFLIYFQGTGAADDSGLPNDRFFAVRPEGSVSTLKIQRTERGDSAVYLCASSLIEGGVSGANVLTFGAGSRLTVL.

This chain uses TRBV6-6 with TRBJ1-5; D is unclear. The CDR3 totals 14 residues. Trimming stripped 7 bases from V and 0 bases from J, with 10 bases between. Germline loops: CDR1 MNHNY, CDR2 SVGAGI (reference sequence). The CDR3 DNA is TGTGCCAGCATTTCCGGGAATAGCAATCAGCCCCAGCATTTT. The encoded protein is CASISGNSNQPQHF.

The chain links TRBV7-9 to TRBJ2-3; D may be TRBD2 (5 bases). The CDR3 is made up of 15 amino acids. With 7 bases removed from V and 2 bases from J, the gap between germline ends came to 16 bases. CDR1 and CDR2 from the germline V gene are SEHNR and FQNEAQ (reference sequence). CDR3 sequence (DNA): TGTGCCAGCACCGAAGGGCTAGCTCTCACAGATACGCAGTATTTT. It codes for CASTEGLALTDTQYF.

The chain uses TRBV7-9 and TRBJ1-3; D is unclear. The CDR3 contains 12 residues. Between the trimmed V and J ends, which lost 5 bases and 2 bases, there was a span of 4 bases. Germline V lookup: CDR1 SEHNR, CDR2 FQNEAQ (reference sequence). The CDR3 region is CASSLTGNTIYF. The CDR3 DNA reads as TGTGCCAGCAGCCTTACTGGAAACACCATATATTTT.

The chain carries TRBV5-6 and TRBJ2-7, with 7 nucleotides matching TRBD2. CDR1 and CDR2 from the germline V gene are SGHDT and YYEEEE. Trimming took 5 bases from V and 2 from J; bases not matched to a gene: 10. CDR3 length: 15 residues. This chain's CDR3 is CASSRRGRVTYEQYF. In nucleotides, the CDR3 is TGTGCCAGCAGTCGGCGGGGGAGAGTGACCTACGAGCAGTACTTC. The full variable domain, completed using reference TRBV5-6 and TRBJ2-7, is DAGVTQSPTHLIKTRGQQVTLRCSPKSGHDTVSWYQQALGQGPQFIFQYYEEEERQRGNFPDRFSGHQFPNYSSELNVNALLLGDSALYLCASSRRGRVTYEQYFGPGTRLTVT.

The rearrangement joins TRBV7-9 to TRBJ1-5; D remains unclear. Trimming removed 6 bases at V and 7 bases at J, with 13 bases between. There are 13 residues in the CDR3. Germline values: CDR1 SEHNR, CDR2 FQNEAQ (reference sequence). CDR3 bases: TGTGCCAGCAGTCGCGGGGTAGGCCAGCCCCAGCATTTT. Its translation is CASSRGVGQPQHF.